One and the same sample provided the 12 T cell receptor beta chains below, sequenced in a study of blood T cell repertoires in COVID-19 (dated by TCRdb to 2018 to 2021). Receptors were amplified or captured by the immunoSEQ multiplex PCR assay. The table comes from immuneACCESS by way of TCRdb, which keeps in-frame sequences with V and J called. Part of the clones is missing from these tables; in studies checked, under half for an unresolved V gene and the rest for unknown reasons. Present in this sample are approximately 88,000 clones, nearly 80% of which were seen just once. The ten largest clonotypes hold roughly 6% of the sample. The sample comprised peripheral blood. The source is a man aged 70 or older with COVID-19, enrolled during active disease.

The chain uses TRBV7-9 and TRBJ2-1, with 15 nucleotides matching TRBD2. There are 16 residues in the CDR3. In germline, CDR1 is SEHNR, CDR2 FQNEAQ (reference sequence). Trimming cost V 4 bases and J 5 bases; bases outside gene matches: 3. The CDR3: CASSSGLAGGHNEQFF. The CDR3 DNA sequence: TGTGCCAGCAGCTCTGGACTAGCGGGAGGGCACAATGAGCAGTTCTTC.

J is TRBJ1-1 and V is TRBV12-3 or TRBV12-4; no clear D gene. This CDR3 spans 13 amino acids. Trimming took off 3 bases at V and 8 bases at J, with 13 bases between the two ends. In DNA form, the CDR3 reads TGTGCCAGCAGTTTTCAATATCGAGAAGAAGCTTTCTTT. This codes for CASSFQYREEAFF.

CDR3 coding DNA: TGCAGTGCTACACAGGGTTTCGGCTACACCTTC. This translates into CSATQGFGYTF. The chain joins TRBV20-1 to TRBJ1-2; tentatively, D is TRBD1 (6 bases). Germline loops: CDR1 DFQATT, CDR2 SNEGSKA (reference sequence). The CDR3 runs 11 residues. The germline V and J ends were trimmed by 4 bases and 8 bases, with 11 bases remaining between them.

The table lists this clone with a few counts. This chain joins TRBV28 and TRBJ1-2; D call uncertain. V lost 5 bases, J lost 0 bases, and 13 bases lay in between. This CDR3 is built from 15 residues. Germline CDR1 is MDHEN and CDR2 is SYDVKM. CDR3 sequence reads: CASSAPRKANYGYTF. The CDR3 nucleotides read TGTGCCAGCAGTGCTCCTAGAAAAGCTAACTATGGCTACACCTTC.

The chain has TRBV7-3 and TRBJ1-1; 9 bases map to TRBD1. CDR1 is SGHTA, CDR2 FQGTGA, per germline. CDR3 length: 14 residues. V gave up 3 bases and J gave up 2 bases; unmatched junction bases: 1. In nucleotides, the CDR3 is TGTGCCAGCAGCTTGACAGGGGGAAACACTGAAGCTTTCTTT. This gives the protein CASSLTGGNTEAFF.

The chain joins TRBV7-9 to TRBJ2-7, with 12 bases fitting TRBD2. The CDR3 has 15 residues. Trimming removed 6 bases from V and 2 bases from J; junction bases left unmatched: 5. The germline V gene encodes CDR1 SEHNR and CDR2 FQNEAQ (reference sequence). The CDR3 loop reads CASSLLAGGAYEQYF. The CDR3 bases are TGTGCCAGCAGTCTACTAGCGGGAGGAGCCTACGAGCAGTACTTC.

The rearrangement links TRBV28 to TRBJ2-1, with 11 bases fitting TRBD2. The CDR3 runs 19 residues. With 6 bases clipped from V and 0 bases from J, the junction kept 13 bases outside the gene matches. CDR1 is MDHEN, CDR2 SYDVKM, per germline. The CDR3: CASSSLAGGVGSSYNEQFF. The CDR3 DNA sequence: TGTGCCAGCAGCTCTCTAGCGGGAGGCGTCGGCAGCTCCTACAATGAGCAGTTCTTC.

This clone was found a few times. CDR3 amino acids: CASSESTFEKLFF. As DNA, the CDR3 is TGTGCCAGCAGTGAATCTACGTTTGAAAAACTGTTTTTT. The chain has TRBV25-1 and TRBJ1-4; the D is unclear. V shed 1 base and J shed 7 bases, with 7 bases lying between them. CDR3 size: 13 residues. Germline CDR1 and CDR2: MGHDK and SYGVNS.

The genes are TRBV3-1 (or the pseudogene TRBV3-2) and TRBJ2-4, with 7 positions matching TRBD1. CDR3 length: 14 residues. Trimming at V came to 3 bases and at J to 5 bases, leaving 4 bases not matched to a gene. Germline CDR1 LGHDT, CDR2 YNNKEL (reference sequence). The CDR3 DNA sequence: TGTGCCAGCAGCCATGCAGGGGGAGAAAACATTCAGTACTTC. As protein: CASSHAGGENIQYF.

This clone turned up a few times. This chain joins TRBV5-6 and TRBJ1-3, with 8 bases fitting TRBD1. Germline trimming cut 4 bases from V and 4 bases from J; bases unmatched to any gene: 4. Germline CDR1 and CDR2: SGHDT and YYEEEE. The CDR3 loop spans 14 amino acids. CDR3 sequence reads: CASSGWTGGNTIYF. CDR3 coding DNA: TGTGCCAGCAGCGGATGGACAGGGGGAAACACCATATATTTT. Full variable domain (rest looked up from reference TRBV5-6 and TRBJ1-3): DAGVTQSPTHLIKTRGQQVTLRCSPKSGHDTVSWYQQALGQGPQFIFQYYEEEERQRGNFPDRFSGHQFPNYSSELNVNALLLGDSALYLCASSGWTGGNTIYFGEGSWLTVV.

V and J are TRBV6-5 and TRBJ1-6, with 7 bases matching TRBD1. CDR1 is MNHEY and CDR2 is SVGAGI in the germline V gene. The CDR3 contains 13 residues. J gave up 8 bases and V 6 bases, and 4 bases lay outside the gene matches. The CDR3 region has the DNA TGTGCCAGCAGGGGACAGCCGTATTCACCCCTCCACTTT. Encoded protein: CASRGQPYSPLHF.

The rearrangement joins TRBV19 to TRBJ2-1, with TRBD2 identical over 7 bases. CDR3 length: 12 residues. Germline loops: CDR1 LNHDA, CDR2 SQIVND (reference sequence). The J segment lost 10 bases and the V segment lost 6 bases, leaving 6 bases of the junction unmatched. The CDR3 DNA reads TGTGCCAGTAGGTCCCTAGCGGCAGAGCAGTTCTTC. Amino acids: CASRSLAAEQFF.